These T cell receptor beta chains were read from a single sample in a study of identical twins. TCRdb re-derived calls from the 5' RACE reads in MiXCR, one entry per CDR3 protein. The sample records 150,000 or so distinct CDR3 sequences, under 4.5% being singletons. Sequencing was carried out using memory T cells sorted from blood. These receptors were collected from a man in his late teens or twenties in good health. Both conserved end residues are part of each CDR3.

v_call,cdr3_aa
TRBV7-9,CASSLAGSGNTDTQYF
TRBV7-9,CASSFHRGANEKLFF
TRBV7-6,CASSLGDNVNTEAFF
TRBV5-1,CASSFPGQAETQYF
TRBV20-1,CSARDLVTSGTQYF
TRBV20-1,CSARTQVATNEKLFF
TRBV20-1,CSASSGRLTDTQYF
TRBV24-1,CATSDPQAGGRNEQFF
TRBV28,CASSPSLGTDHTEAFF
TRBV12-3/TRBV12-4,CASSFGRAEAFF
TRBV12-3/TRBV12-4,CASSLALWGGYTF
TRBV6-2/TRBV6-3,CASSYPTGGVNTEAFF
TRBV27,CASSHRLAGQQETQYF
TRBV20-1,CSATEGETQYF
TRBV9,CASSPSLSTGELFF
TRBV7-9,CASSPVGEQFF